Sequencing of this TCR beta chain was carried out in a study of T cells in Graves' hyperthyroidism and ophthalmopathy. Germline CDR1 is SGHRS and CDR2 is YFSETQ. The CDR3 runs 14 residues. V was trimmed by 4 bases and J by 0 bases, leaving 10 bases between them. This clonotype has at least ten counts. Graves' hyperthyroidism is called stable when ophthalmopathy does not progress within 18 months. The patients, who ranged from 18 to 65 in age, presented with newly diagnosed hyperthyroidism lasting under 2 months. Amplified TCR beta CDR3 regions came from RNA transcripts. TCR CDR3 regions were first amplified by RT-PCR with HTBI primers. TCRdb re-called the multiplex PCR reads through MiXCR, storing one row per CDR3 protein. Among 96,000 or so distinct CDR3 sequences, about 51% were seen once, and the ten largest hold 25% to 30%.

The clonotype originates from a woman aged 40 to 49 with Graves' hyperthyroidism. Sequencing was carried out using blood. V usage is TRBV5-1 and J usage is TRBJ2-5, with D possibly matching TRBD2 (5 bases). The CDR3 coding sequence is TGCGCCAGCAGCAGCGGACCTCACCAAGAGACCCAGTACTTC. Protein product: CASSSGPHQETQYF.